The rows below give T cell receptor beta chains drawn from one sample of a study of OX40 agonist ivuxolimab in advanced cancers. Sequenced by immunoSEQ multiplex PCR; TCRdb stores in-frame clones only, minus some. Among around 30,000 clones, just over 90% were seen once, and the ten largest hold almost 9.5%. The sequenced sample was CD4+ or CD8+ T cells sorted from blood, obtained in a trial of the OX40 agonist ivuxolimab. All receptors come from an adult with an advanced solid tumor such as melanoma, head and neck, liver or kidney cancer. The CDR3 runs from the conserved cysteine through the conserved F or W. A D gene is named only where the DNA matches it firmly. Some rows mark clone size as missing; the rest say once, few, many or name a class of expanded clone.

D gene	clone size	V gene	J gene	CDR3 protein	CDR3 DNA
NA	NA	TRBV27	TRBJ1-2	CASSLSGGNYGYTF	TGTGCCAGCAGTTTATCGGGTGGGAACTATGGCTACACCTTC
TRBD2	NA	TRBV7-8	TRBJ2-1	CASSLSSGAPLRNEQFF	TGTGCCAGCAGCCTATCTAGCGGGGCCCCCCTACGGAATGAGCAGTTCTTC
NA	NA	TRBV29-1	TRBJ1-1	CSVPIGTEAFF	TGCAGCGTTCCCATTGGCACTGAAGCTTTCTTT
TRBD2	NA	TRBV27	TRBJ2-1	CASTLVLAGDYNEQFF	TGTGCCAGCACCCTGGTCCTAGCGGGGGACTACAATGAGCAGTTCTTC
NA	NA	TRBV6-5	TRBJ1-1	CASSWGSSEAFF	TGTGCCAGCAGTTGGGGATCTTCTGAAGCTTTCTTT
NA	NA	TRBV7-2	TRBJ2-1	CASSPGDRQAAYEQFF	TGTGCCAGCAGCCCCGGGGACCGCCAAGCTGCGTATGAGCAGTTCTTC
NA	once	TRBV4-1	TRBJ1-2	CASSQVDDGQYGYTF	TGCGCCAGCAGCCAAGTGGACGACGGGCAATATGGCTACACCTTC
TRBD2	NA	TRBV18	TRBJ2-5	CASSRGLAVRETQYF	TGTGCCAGCTCAAGGGGACTAGCGGTCCGGGAGACCCAGTACTTC
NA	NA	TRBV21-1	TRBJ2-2	CASSKPGGTKNTGELFF	TGTGCCAGCAGCAAACCAGGGGGAACGAAGAACACCGGGGAGCTGTTTTTT
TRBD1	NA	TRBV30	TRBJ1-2	CAWMDRGNYGYTF	TGTGCCTGGATGGACAGGGGTAACTATGGCTACACCTTC
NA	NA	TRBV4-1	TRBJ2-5	CASSRGFRETQYF	TGCGCCAGCAGCCGGGGCTTTAGGGAGACCCAGTACTTC
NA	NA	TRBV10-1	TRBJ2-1	CASSEGSGDYNEQFF	TGCGCCAGCAGTGAAGGGTCTGGAGACTACAATGAGCAGTTCTTC
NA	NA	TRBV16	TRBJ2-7	CASSQRDSPPLYEQYF	TGTGCCAGCAGCCAACGGGACTCCCCTCCCCTCTACGAGCAGTACTTC
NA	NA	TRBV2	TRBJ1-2	CASSDPGAGGGYTF	TGTGCCAGCAGTGACCCAGGGGCAGGAGGGGGCTACACCTTC
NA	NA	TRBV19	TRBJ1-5	CASSIKGSSNQPQHF	TGTGCCAGTAGTATTAAGGGGAGCAGCAATCAGCCCCAGCATTTT
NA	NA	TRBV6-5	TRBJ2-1	CASSYWPDNEQFF	TGTGCCAGCAGTTACTGGCCAGACAATGAGCAGTTCTTC
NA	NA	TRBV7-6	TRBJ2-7	CASSLWDNSYEQYF	TGTGCCAGCAGCCTATGGGACAACTCCTACGAGCAGTACTTC
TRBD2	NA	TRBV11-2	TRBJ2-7	CASSLELAATYEQYF	TGTGCCAGCAGCTTAGAACTAGCGGCAACCTACGAGCAGTACTTC
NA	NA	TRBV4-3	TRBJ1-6	CASSQDIHGTRSSPLHF	TGCGCCAGCAGCCAAGATATACACGGGACAAGAAGTTCACCCCTCCACTTT
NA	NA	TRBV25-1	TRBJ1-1	CASSDYGEAFF	TGTGCCAGCAGTGATTACGGTGAAGCTTTCTTT
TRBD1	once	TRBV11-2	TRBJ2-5	CASSLGGQKLQETQYF	TGTGCCAGCAGCTTAGGGGGACAGAAACTACAAGAGACCCAGTACTTC
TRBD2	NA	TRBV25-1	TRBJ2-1	CASSEVWTRTFEQFF	TGTGCCAGCAGTGAAGTGTGGACTAGAACCTTTGAGCAGTTCTTC
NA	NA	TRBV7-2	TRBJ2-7	CASSASDFAYEQYF	TGTGCCAGCAGCGCCTCAGACTTCGCTTACGAGCAGTACTTC
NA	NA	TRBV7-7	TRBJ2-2	CASSSTGGGGSGELFF	TGTGCCAGCAGCAGTACGGGGGGCGGAGGGTCCGGGGAGCTGTTTTTT
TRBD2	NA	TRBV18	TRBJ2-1	CASSPSATGGYNEQFF	TGTGCCAGCTCACCCAGTGCGACGGGAGGCTACAATGAGCAGTTCTTC
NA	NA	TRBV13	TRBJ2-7	CASSLGRGVAYEQYF	TGTGCCAGCAGCTTAGGTCGGGGAGTTGCCTACGAGCAGTACTTC
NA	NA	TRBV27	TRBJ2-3	CASSYGAKADTQYF	TGTGCCAGCAGTTACGGGGCCAAGGCGGATACGCAGTATTTT
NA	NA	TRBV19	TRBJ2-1	CASSITGSSYNEQFF	TGTGCCAGTAGTATTACTGGAAGCTCCTACAATGAGCAGTTCTTC
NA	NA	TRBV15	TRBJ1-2	CATSRAGGNGYTF	TGTGCCACCAGCAGAGCCGGGGGGAATGGCTACACCTTC
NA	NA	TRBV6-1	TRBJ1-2	CASSEALMGTANYGYTF	TGTGCCAGCAGTGAAGCGCTTATGGGGACGGCTAACTATGGCTACACCTTC
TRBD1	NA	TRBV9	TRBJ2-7	CASSVGDSSYEQYF	TGTGCCAGCAGCGTAGGGGACAGTTCCTACGAGCAGTACTTC
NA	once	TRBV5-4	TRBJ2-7	CASSLGSEQEGDSYEQYF	TGTGCCAGCAGCTTGGGGTCAGAACAAGAGGGGGACTCCTACGAGCAGTACTTC
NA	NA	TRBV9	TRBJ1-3	CASSVAKVPSGNTIYF	TGTGCCAGCAGCGTAGCGAAGGTCCCTTCTGGAAACACCATATATTTT
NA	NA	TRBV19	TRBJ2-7	CASSTGLGLGYEQYF	TGTGCCAGTAGTACAGGACTGGGACTGGGGTACGAGCAGTACTTC
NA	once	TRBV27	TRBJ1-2	CASSYSGAGYGYTF	TGTGCCAGCAGTTATTCAGGAGCAGGGTATGGCTACACCTTC
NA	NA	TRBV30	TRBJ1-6	CAWQGRPYNSPLHF	TGTGCCTGGCAGGGGAGGCCCTATAATTCACCCCTCCACTTT
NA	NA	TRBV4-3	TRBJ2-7	CASSQGLIFYEQYF	TGCGCCAGCAGCCAAGGACTTATCTTCTACGAGCAGTACTTC
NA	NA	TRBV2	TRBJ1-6	CASRGLGGYNSPLHF	TGTGCCAGCAGGGGGCTCGGGGGCTATAATTCACCCCTCCACTTT
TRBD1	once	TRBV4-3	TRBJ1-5	CASSQILSDRDTQPQHF	TGCGCCAGCAGCCAAATCCTATCAGACAGGGACACTCAGCCCCAGCATTTT
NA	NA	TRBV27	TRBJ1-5	CASSPDSNQPQHF	TGTGCCAGCAGTCCGGACAGCAATCAGCCCCAGCATTTT
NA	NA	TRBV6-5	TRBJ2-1	CASSYSLGGSYNEQFF	TGTGCCAGCAGTTACTCCTTAGGGGGGTCCTACAATGAGCAGTTCTTC
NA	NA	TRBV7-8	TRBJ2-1	CASSFWDDYNEQFF	TGTGCCAGCAGCTTTTGGGACGATTACAATGAGCAGTTCTTC
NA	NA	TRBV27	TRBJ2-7	CASSFSVSHEQYF	TGTGCCAGCAGTTTCTCGGTCTCCCACGAGCAGTACTTC
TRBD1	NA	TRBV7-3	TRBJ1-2	CASSLIARTGGGYTF	TGTGCCAGCAGCTTAATAGCGAGGACAGGGGGTGGCTACACCTTC
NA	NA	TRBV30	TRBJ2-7	CAWRGDGGEQYF	TGTGCCTGGAGGGGGGACGGAGGCGAGCAGTACTTC
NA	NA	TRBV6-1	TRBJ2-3	CASSEFSGTSTDTQYF	TGTGCCAGCAGTGAATTTAGCGGAACTAGCACAGATACGCAGTATTTT
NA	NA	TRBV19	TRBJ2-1	CASSIYSGPPPANEQFF	TGTGCCAGTAGTATCTATTCGGGGCCCCCACCGGCCAATGAGCAGTTCTTC
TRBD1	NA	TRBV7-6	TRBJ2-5	CASIDLGGETQYF	TGTGCCAGCATCGACTTAGGGGGCGAGACCCAGTACTTC
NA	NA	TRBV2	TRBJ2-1	CASSEDSSYNEQFF	TGTGCCAGCAGCGAAGACAGTTCCTACAATGAGCAGTTCTTC
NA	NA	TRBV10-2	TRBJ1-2	CATRQVYTLYGYTF	TGCGCCACCAGGCAGGTCTATACCCTCTATGGCTACACCTTC
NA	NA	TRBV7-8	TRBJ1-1	CASSIRLDEAFF	TGTGCCAGCAGCATACGACTAGATGAAGCTTTCTTT
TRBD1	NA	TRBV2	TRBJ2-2	CASSITGVGAVTGELFF	TGTGCCAGCAGCATCACAGGGGTAGGGGCGGTAACCGGGGAGCTGTTTTTT
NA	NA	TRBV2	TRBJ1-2	CASSEMRQDLYGYTF	TGTGCCAGCAGTGAAATGCGACAGGACCTCTATGGCTACACCTTC